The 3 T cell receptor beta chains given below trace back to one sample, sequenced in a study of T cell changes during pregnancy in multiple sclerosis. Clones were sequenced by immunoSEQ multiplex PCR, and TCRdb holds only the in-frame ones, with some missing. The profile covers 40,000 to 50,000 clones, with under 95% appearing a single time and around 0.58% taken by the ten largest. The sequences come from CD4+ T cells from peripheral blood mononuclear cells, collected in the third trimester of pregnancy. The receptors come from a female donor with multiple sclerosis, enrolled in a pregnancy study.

The CDR3 protein is CASTPTGQGGETQYF. The CDR3, as DNA: TGTGCCAGTACCCCCACCGGACAGGGCGGAGAGACCCAGTACTTC. The rearrangement joins TRBV19 to TRBJ2-5; TRBD1 matches at 8 bases. The CDR3 is made up of 15 amino acids. V lost 7 bases, J lost 4 bases, and 11 bases stayed unmatched. Germline CDR1 LNHDA, CDR2 SQIVND (reference sequence).

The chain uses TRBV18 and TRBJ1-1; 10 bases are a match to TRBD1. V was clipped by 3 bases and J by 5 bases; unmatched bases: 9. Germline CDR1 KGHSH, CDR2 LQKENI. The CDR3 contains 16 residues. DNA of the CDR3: TGTGCCAGCTCACCTGGGGACAGGGGAAGATTGACTGAAGCTTTCTTT. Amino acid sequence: CASSPGDRGRLTEAFF.

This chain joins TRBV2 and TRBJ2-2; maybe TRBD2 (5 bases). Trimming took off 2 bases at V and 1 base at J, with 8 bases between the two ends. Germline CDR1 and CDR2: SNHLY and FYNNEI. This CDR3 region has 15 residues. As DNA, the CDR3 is TGTGCCAGCAGTGAACAGAGCGGGAACACCGGGGAGCTGTTTTTT. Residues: CASSEQSGNTGELFF.